This T cell receptor (beta chain) originates from a study of T cells after yellow fever vaccination. General study results and limits: Clonotypes shared by both compartments, CD4 and CD8, made up a small share.

A single record per CDR3 protein comes from TCRdb applying MiXCR to the 5' RACE reads. The data contain fewer than 350,000 distinct CDR3 sequences, 7.5% to 9% of them seen just once; the ten biggest clones take up about a sixth. In germline, CDR1 is DFQATT, CDR2 SNEGSKA (reference sequence). The CDR3 has 16 amino acids. J was trimmed by 4 bases and V by 2 bases; bases with no gene match: 5. This clonotype was seen repeatedly, ten times or more. Its antigen is as yet unknown. The chain couples TRBV20-1 to TRBJ2-1; 13 bases line up with TRBD2. Sequencing was performed on PBMCs, taken on the day of the first yellow fever vaccination. The clonotype was recovered from a man aged 18 to 29 who received the YFV17D yellow fever vaccine. CDR3 region: CSARPGTSGAYNEQFF. CDR3 DNA sequence: TGCAGTGCTAGACCGGGGACTAGCGGGGCTTACAATGAGCAGTTCTTC.